Here is one T cell receptor (beta chain) with its context. Its target is unknown. Naive CD8 cells lacked CD45RO, underwent positive selection for CCR7 and left out terminally differentiated effector memory CD45RA+ cells. Per the authors' pipeline: Filtering differed because ImmunoSEQ produced junction-only sequences that carried no quality scores. Generated by immunoSEQ multiplex PCR, the TCRdb table keeps only in-frame clones and is missing some. V, J and clone size were drawn from that table, and D and trimming were deduced from the DNA. Among under 1 million clones listed, 80% to 95% were seen once. The CDR3 is made up of 15 amino acids. Germline V gene sequence: CDR1 MDHEN, CDR2 SYDVKM. The V end lost 2 bases, the J end lost 4 bases, and 11 bases lay between the germline ends. The data are from a study of shared clonotypes between healthy human individuals. Study conclusions and caveats: Generally, naive subsets came out with larger estimated richness than memory subsets. About 5% of naive CD4 clonotypes were shared across several donors.

The genes are TRBV28 and TRBJ1-4; D not certain. The material sequenced was naive CD8+ T cells sorted from blood. The source is a man younger than 45 in good health. DNA for the CDR3: TGTGCCAGCAGTTTAAGACAAGATCTTAATGAAAAACTGTTTTTT. Protein: CASSLRQDLNEKLFF.